The entry that follows covers one T cell receptor beta chain sequence. In this sample, this clone turned up a few times. Its antigen is not yet known. The sample holds no much larger clone one base away, and base qualities are not on file. This specimen belongs to a study of shared clonotypes between healthy human individuals (dated by TCRdb to between 2020 and 2021). About the investigation overall: A few men and a couple of women, aged 18 to 49 years, made up the cohort. To increase sequencing depth and limit assay-specific biases, TCR repertoire library preparation and sequencing were carried out by different laboratories using diverse techniques. Per donor, three plates each were used for CD4 naive and CD4 memory, two for CD8 naive, and one for CD8 memory. Leukapheresis yielded between about 0.85 and 10 billion PBMCs per donor. To estimate repertoire size and how much clonotypes are shared between individuals, the study performed deep sequencing of blood TCR repertoires from five healthy adults.

General study outcomes and caveats: Sampling was restricted to blood, and TCR repertoires in tissues likely differ from the TCR repertoires found in blood. Estimated clonotype richness was generally larger for naive than for memory subsets. When four donors were compared, the shared fraction of clonotypes was about 5% for naive CD4, 3.5% for naive CD8, 2.3% for memory CD4, and around 0.4% for memory CD8. Based on pairwise subsampling, the degree of clonotype sharing among donors was expected to be affected by sequencing depth. Even with the large sequencing depth, rarefaction of the sorted-subset datasets indicated that sequencing was incomplete. Higher generation probabilities were observed for clonotypes shared by all four sorted-subset donors than for non-shared clonotypes. The small number of donors limited the genetic and exposure-history diversity represented.

Counted from cysteine to phenylalanine, this CDR3 has 14 amino acids. Of all the DNA, just the CDR3 is kept, 42 bases in frame from base 1. For CDR1 and CDR2, the germline V gene lists MDHEN and SYDVKM. V sheds 8 bases and J sheds 0 bases, leaving 11 bases between their ends. Donors were healthy HIV-negative adults with no recently reported acute infections or vaccinations. Every donor was a Caucasian adult living in Nashville, Tennessee, USA. Magnetic negative selection was used to enrich CD4+ T cells, after which naive cells were positively selected on CD45RA and the negative fraction became the memory subset. Blood was collected by leukapheresis, and PBMCs were isolated by Ficoll-Histopaque density gradient centrifugation and then cryopreserved in liquid nitrogen vapor phase. Purity and quantity of every magnetically sorted T cell population were checked by analytical flow cytometry. Each sorted fraction had its genomic DNA isolated and then quantified by UV absorbance on a Nanodrop 2000c.

Using the deep immunoSEQ assay, TCR CDR3 regions were amplified from genomic DNA by multiplex PCR. Genomic DNA extracted from each cell subset was distributed evenly over all wells of several immunoSEQ 96-well plates, and each plate served as one replicate. Each replicate PCR for sorted subsets received roughly 0.2 ug genomic DNA, equal to tens of thousands of T cell genomes. Purified libraries were measured with a Qubit 3.0 fluorometer, size-checked on a Bioanalyzer 2100, and measured again with the KAPA Library Quantification kit. Every immunoSEQ 96-well plate was sequenced on a separate single-read 150-cycle Illumina NextSeq 550 flow cell. The study's processing was this. Because only junctional sequences without quality scores were contained in the immunoSEQ output, filtering matching that applied to full-length reads could not be performed. To assign V/J genes and CDR3, sequences were annotated using PyIR, a Python wrapper for IgBLAST v1.9, with IMGT germline references. Reads with weak V/J assignments (E-value above 1e-6), missing CDR3, stop codons, out-of-frame junctions, or ambiguous translated residues were removed. A V3J clonotype was defined by an identical inferred V gene, J gene, and CDR3 amino acid sequence. To compute the percentage overlap between repertoires, the number of shared unique clonotypes was divided by the size of the smaller repertoire. RTK rarefaction, the Chao1 estimator, and Recon v2.1 estimates of unobserved clonotypes were used to assess repertoire richness. OLGA was used to compute generation probabilities for all TCRbeta clonotypes that the gDNA method yielded from a handful of donors. The source is immuneACCESS, and TCRdb retained only in-frame sequences with V and J called. Part of the clones is not carried over; for the studies checked, unresolved V genes explain less than half of this, and the remainder is unexplained. Clonal size and the V and J genes are those of that table, whereas D and trimming came from the DNA. This sample holds over a million clones; around four fifths were observed only once. Of the sample, about 1.5% falls within the top ten clones.

This clonotype was sampled from a man between 18 and 35 years old in good health. The rearrangement combines TRBV28 with TRBJ1-5; TRBD1 is a weak D gene call, 5 bases matching. The sequencing sample was made of memory CD4+ T cells sorted from blood. Read against the paper, the sample's cell subset or site label means: CD45RA-negative fraction. The CDR3: CASLLGVSNQPQHF. The nucleotides are TGTGCCAGCCTCCTAGGGGTTAGCAATCAGCCCCAGCATTTT.